What follows describes a single T cell receptor beta chain. What it recognizes is unknown. The source of the sample is a study of cytomegalovirus exposure and HLA in healthy donors. General observations from the study: Analysis was carried out at a later point, and it linked a missense DCLRE1C variant to TCR beta V- and J-gene trimming. Productive rates of about 90% or about 30% were seen for most TCR beta V segments in an earlier analysis.

The CDR3 sequence is 11 residues long. V was trimmed by 5 bases and J by 8 bases, leaving 10 bases between them. Germline values: CDR1 SGHRS, CDR2 YFSETQ. In the PCR, 60 Vbeta and 13 Jbeta primers were used. TCRdb's table, derived via immunoSEQ multiplex PCR, lists solely in-frame clones and lacks some. The sample carries over 80,000 clones, 78% recorded once. The clonotype originates from a woman in her thirties or forties in good health and CMV-seronegative. The source material was PBMCs. The chain combines TRBV5-1 with TRBJ1-1; D is unresolved. The DNA of the CDR3 is TGCGCCAGCAGGTCCGGGAAAGAAGCTTTCTTT. Residues: CASRSGKEAFF.